Following are 22 T cell receptor beta chains from one sample sequenced in a study of post-analysis software for immune sequencing data. TCR beta cDNA libraries had unique molecular identifiers. TCRdb fed the PCR reads into MiXCR, producing one record per CDR3 protein. The repertoire holds over 150,000 distinct CDR3 sequences, with approximately 31% as singletons. Study conclusions and caveats: In patients, TRBV5-6, TRBV5-1 and TRBV20-1 belonged to roughly 5 TRBV segments found more frequently than in controls.

Their specific antigens are unknown. The source material was blood. The receptors originated from a girl aged 5-17 years with multiple sclerosis.

The CDR3 region is CASSFGREGIWSVLTF. The CDR3 DNA follows: TGTGCCAGCAGTTTCGGGAGGGAAGGCATATGGTCGGTCCTGACTTTC. J is TRBJ2-6 and V is TRBV6-6, with 8 bases matching TRBD2. Per germline, CDR1 MNHNY and CDR2 SVGAGI (reference sequence). Trimming removed 4 bases from V and 13 bases from J; junction bases left unmatched: 15. This CDR3 has 16 amino acids.

This clonotype was recorded many times. This sequence joins TRBV7-3 and TRBJ2-1; the D is unclear. The CDR3 consists of 13 residues. V was cut by 3 bases and J by 3 bases, with 6 bases left in between. Germline CDR1 and CDR2: SGHTA and FQGTGA. CDR3 in amino acids: CASSLGIYNEQFF. The CDR3 DNA reads as TGTGCCAGCAGCTTGGGGATCTACAATGAGCAGTTCTTC.

This clonotype was counted at least ten times. The genes are TRBV6-5 and TRBJ2-7; 9 bases map to TRBD1. The V gene end was trimmed by 6 bases and the J gene end by 5 bases; junction bases not matched to a gene: 8. The CDR3 runs 14 residues. The germline V gene has CDR1 MNHEY and CDR2 SVGAGI. Here the CDR3 DNA reads TGTGCCAGCAGCTTATGGACAGGGGACCACGAGCAGTACTTC. Protein: CASSLWTGDHEQYF.

On this clonotype itself: One end of the junction does not line up with germline, which may come from a read error. The gene calls are TRBV12-3 or TRBV12-4 and TRBJ2-3, with TRBD2 identical over 8 bases. CDR3 size: 15 residues. The CDR3 coding sequence is TGTGCCAGCATCTATAGCGGGGTGAGCACAGATACGCAATATTTT. Protein: CASIYSGVSTDTQYF.

The chain carries TRBV12-3 or TRBV12-4 and TRBJ2-7; no firm D call. Trimming cost V 1 base and J 3 bases, with 7 bases left between them. The length of the CDR3 is 13 residues. CDR3: CASSLGDIYEQYF. CDR3 DNA: TGTGCCAGCAGTTTAGGAGACATCTACGAGCAGTACTTC.

This clonotype was recorded at least ten times. V usage is TRBV10-3 and J usage is TRBJ2-7; 15 nucleotides line up with TRBD2. V was clipped by 5 bases and J by 9 bases; unmatched bases: 2. The CDR3 is 13 residues long. Per germline, CDR1 ENHRY and CDR2 SYGVKD. The CDR3 DNA reads TGTGCCATCAGTCCGGGACTAGCGGGAGGGCAGTACTTC. This translates into CAISPGLAGGQYF.

J is TRBJ2-3 and V is TRBV11-2; 8 bases match TRBD1. J gave up 2 bases and V 3 bases, and 7 bases lay outside the gene matches. This CDR3 is built from 16 residues. Germline CDR1 reads SGHAT; CDR2 reads FQNNGV. CDR3 sequence: CASSFRTGRITDTQYF. CDR3 nucleotides: TGTGCCAGCAGCTTTAGGACAGGGAGGATCACAGATACGCAGTATTTT.

The rearrangement uses TRBV19 and TRBJ2-5; D may be TRBD1 (5 bases). Germline V gene sequence: CDR1 LNHDA, CDR2 SQIVND (reference sequence). V was trimmed by 1 base and J by 4 bases, leaving 7 bases between them. The CDR3 has 13 amino acids. CDR3 DNA sequence: TGTGCCAGTAGTATAGGTAGGGGAGAGACCCAGTACTTC. It yields the protein CASSIGRGETQYF.

This clonotype came up a few times. The chain employs TRBV25-1 and TRBJ2-4; D is uncertain. Trimming removed 3 bases from V and 1 base from J, with 4 bases in between. The CDR3 extends over 13 amino acids. CDR1 is MGHDK and CDR2 is SYGVNS in the germline V gene. As DNA, the CDR3 is TGTGCCAGCAGTGAGGGGGCCAAAAACATTCAGTACTTC. It yields the protein CASSEGAKNIQYF.

On this clonotype itself: One end of the junction varies from germline; a read error may be responsible. This rearrangement joins TRBV27 to TRBJ2-5; 9 bases are a match to TRBD2. This CDR3 contains 14 residues. CDR1 is MNHEY and CDR2 is SMNVEV in the germline V gene (reference sequence). CDR3: CVSSLAGISSEQYF. Written as DNA, the CDR3 is TGTGTCAGCAGTCTAGCGGGAATTTCGTCAGAGCAGTACTTC.

This clonotype was observed a few times. The chain links TRBV20-1 to TRBJ2-7; the D is unclear. Trimming took off 2 bases at V and 5 bases at J, with 16 bases between the two ends. There are 14 residues in the CDR3. The germline V gene encodes CDR1 DFQATT and CDR2 SNEGSKA (reference sequence). CDR3 sequence: CSARPGLVGDEQYF. DNA for the CDR3: TGCAGTGCTAGACCCGGCCTAGTTGGGGACGAGCAGTACTTC.

This clonotype was recorded at least ten times. The V call is TRBV7-6, the J call TRBJ2-7, with D maybe TRBD1 (6 bases). This CDR3 has 14 amino acids. Germline lookup yields CDR1 SGHVS and CDR2 FNYEAQ. V dropped 5 bases and J dropped 2 bases, with 13 bases sitting between them. The CDR3 is CASSPTDRAYEQYF. The CDR3 region has the DNA TGTGCCAGCAGCCCAACGGACAGAGCCTACGAGCAGTACTTC.

This clonotype was counted at least ten times. The gene calls are TRBV7-2 and TRBJ2-1; 14 bases are a match to TRBD2. CDR1 and CDR2 (germline): SGHTA, FQGNSA. The V gene end was trimmed by 4 bases and the J gene end by 6 bases; junction bases not matched to a gene: 11. The length of the CDR3 is 18 residues. The CDR3 here is CASSSVGAGTSGSNEQFF. For the CDR3, the DNA is TGTGCCAGCAGCTCAGTGGGGGCCGGGACTAGCGGGAGCAATGAGCAGTTCTTC. Combining the CDR3 with reference TRBV7-2 and TRBJ2-1 gives the whole variable domain GAGVSQSPSNKVTEKGKDVELRCDPISGHTALYWYRQSLGQGLEFLIYFQGNSAPDKSGLPSDRFSAERTGGSVSTLTIQRTQQEDSAVYLCASSSVGAGTSGSNEQFFGPGTRLTVL.

This chain joins TRBV18 and TRBJ1-1; 9 bases fit TRBD1. This CDR3 is built from 14 residues. J gave up 7 bases and V 5 bases, and 8 bases lay outside the gene matches. The germline CDR1 and CDR2 sequences are KGHSH and LQKENI. The CDR3 region has the DNA TGTGCCAGCTCATCCACAGGGGGCGACTTTGAAGCTTTCTTT. Translating it yields CASSSTGGDFEAFF. The complete variable domain, with remaining parts taken from reference TRBV18 and TRBJ1-1, reads NAGVMQNPRHLVRRRGQEARLRCSPMKGHSHVYWYRQLPEEGLKFMVYLQKENIIDESGMPKERFSAEFPKEGPSILRIQQVVRGDSAAYFCASSSTGGDFEAFFGQGTRLTVV.

This clonotype has a count of ten or more. This chain links TRBV7-9 with TRBJ1-2; a possible D gene is TRBD1 (5 bases). The V and J ends lost 4 bases and 2 bases respectively, with 11 bases between them. The CDR3 has 14 residues. Germline CDR1 and CDR2: SEHNR and FQNEAQ (reference sequence). CDR3 nucleotides: TGTGCCAGCAGCTCCCCGGGGGGGAACTATGGCTACACCTTC. This codes for CASSSPGGNYGYTF.

This clonotype was picked up a small number of times. The chain couples TRBV20-1 to TRBJ2-7, with D unclear. Trimming removed 0 bases from V and 7 bases from J, with 13 bases in between. The germline V gene encodes CDR1 DFQATT and CDR2 SNEGSKA (reference sequence). The CDR3 runs to 13 residues. As DNA, the CDR3 is TGCAGTGCTAGAGACCCCAATAGGAAGGAGCAGTACTTC. Encoded protein: CSARDPNRKEQYF.

Ten or more counts support this clonotype. The chain couples TRBV10-3 to TRBJ2-3; D is undetermined. Looked up from germline, CDR1 is ENHRY and CDR2 is SYGVKD. The CDR3 length is 12 residues. Trimming took off 3 bases at V and 6 bases at J, with 7 bases between the two ends. In DNA form, the CDR3 reads TGTGCCATCAGTGAAACTGGGGATACGCAGTATTTT. Amino acids: CAISETGDTQYF.

This clonotype was seen a handful of times. The CDR3 coding sequence is TGCAGCGTTGAAATCAGGGCGCCTGAAAAACTGTTTTTT. Translated, it gives CSVEIRAPEKLFF. The V gene is TRBV29-1, the J gene TRBJ1-4, with a tentative D call TRBD1 (5 bases). The CDR3 spans 13 residues. The germline V gene has CDR1 SQVTM and CDR2 ANQGSEA. The germline V and J ends were trimmed by 2 bases and 7 bases, with 11 bases remaining between them.

Ten or more counts support this clonotype. The chain employs TRBV3-1 and TRBJ2-1; 8 bases are a match to TRBD1. Trimming at V came to 3 bases and at J to 6 bases, leaving 13 bases not matched to a gene. The CDR3 length is 17 residues. The germline CDR1 and CDR2 sequences are LGHDT and YNNKEL (reference sequence). The CDR3 region has the DNA TGTGCCAGCAGCCATCAACGCATTGACAGGGGTCCCAATGAGCAGTTCTTC. Translation gives CASSHQRIDRGPNEQFF.

This clonotype appeared a few times. This sequence joins TRBV5-6 and TRBJ2-5, with 9 bases identical to TRBD2. Trimming cost V 4 bases and J 5 bases; bases outside gene matches: 9. The CDR3 totals 15 residues. Looked up from germline, CDR1 is SGHDT and CDR2 is YYEEEE. CDR3 protein: CASSQDVAGAETQYF. The DNA for the CDR3 is TGTGCCAGCAGCCAGGACGTAGCGGGAGCCGAGACCCAGTACTTC. The entire variable domain, with the rest obtained from reference TRBV5-6 and TRBJ2-5, is as follows: DAGVTQSPTHLIKTRGQQVTLRCSPKSGHDTVSWYQQALGQGPQFIFQYYEEEERQRGNFPDRFSGHQFPNYSSELNVNALLLGDSALYLCASSQDVAGAETQYFGPGTRLLVL.

This clonotype was counted a few times. The chain couples TRBV5-1 to TRBJ2-7; maybe TRBD1 (6 bases). Germline V gene data show CDR1 as SGHRS and CDR2 as YFSETQ. The germline V and J ends were trimmed by 5 bases and 0 bases, with 15 bases remaining between them. The CDR3 contains 15 residues. The CDR3 loop reads CASSPGTPSSYEQYF. In nucleotides, the CDR3 is TGCGCCAGCAGTCCCGGGACACCGAGCTCCTACGAGCAGTACTTC. Full variable domain (rest looked up from reference TRBV5-1 and TRBJ2-7): KAGVTQTPRYLIKTRGQQVTLSCSPISGHRSVSWYQQTPGQGLQFLFEYFSETQRNKGNFPGRFSGRQFSNSRSEMNVSTLELGDSALYLCASSPGTPSSYEQYFGPGTRLTVT.

The table lists this clonotype with many counts. The chain has TRBV12-3 or TRBV12-4 and TRBJ2-1, with 14 bases aligning to TRBD2. The CDR3 runs to 16 residues. The trim removed 6 bases at V and 7 bases at J, leaving 8 bases unmatched. DNA of the CDR3: TGTGCCAGCAGCCTCCGACTAGCGGGAGGGTTGAATGAGCAGTTCTTC. Translation gives CASSLRLAGGLNEQFF.